This T cell receptor beta chain was captured in a study of cytomegalovirus exposure and HLA in healthy donors. Study summary: Genetic ancestry analysis placed 75% to 85% of the 398 donors that were genotyped in the Caucasian-associated cluster. Findings of the study overall: CMV serostatus was the only recorded immune exposure for donors.

The PCR used 60 Vbeta and 13 Jbeta primers. Per the original methods: Later, an analysis found 80 million or so unique TCR beta chains, and about 10 million of these were shared. This table comes from immunoSEQ multiplex PCR, and its TCRdb copy is limited to in-frame clones, with some not included. That table furnishes V, J and clone size, whereas the DNA furnished D and trimming. The table lists 150,000 or so clones, roughly 84% of them singletons, with around 1.9% in the top ten. With respect to this clone: Its antigen remains unknown.

The sequencing sample was made of PBMCs. The origin of this receptor is a man between 18 and 35 years old in good health and CMV-seronegative.

This chain's CDR3 is CASSENHRAAGQPQHF. CDR3 sequence (DNA): TGTGCCAGCTCAGAGAACCACAGGGCGGCCGGTCAGCCCCAGCATTTT. The genes are TRBV18 and TRBJ1-5; D possibly corresponds to TRBD1 (6 bases). This CDR3 comprises 16 residues. The V gene's germline CDR1 is KGHSH and CDR2 LQKENI. V gave up 5 bases and J gave up 6 bases, with 20 bases separating them. The whole variable domain, remainder taken from reference TRBV18 and TRBJ1-5, is NAGVMQNPRHLVRRRGQEARLRCSPMKGHSHVYWYRQLPEEGLKFMVYLQKENIIDESGMPKERFSAEFPKEGPSILRIQQVVRGDSAAYFCASSENHRAAGQPQHFGDGTRLSIL.